Below, 10 T cell receptor beta chains from the same sample are listed, as sequenced in a study of T cell repertoires in cytomegalovirus infection. TCRdb reprocessed the reads via MiXCR and lists one record per CDR3 protein. The table lists around 71,000 distinct CDR3 sequences, more than 20% of them singletons. Antigen specificity for these receptors is unknown. The material sequenced was CD8+ T cells from cultured PBMCs, taken from culture after CMV antigen stimulation. These TCRs come from a human donor in good health (CMV status not recorded). Some clones in this sample may be carry-over from other donors' samples.

The sample holds many counts of this clonotype. The chain employs TRBV29-1 and TRBJ1-3; TRBD1 is a possible D gene (6 bases). Germline CDR1 SQVTM, CDR2 ANQGSEA. With 4 bases removed from V and 0 bases from J, the gap between germline ends came to 16 bases. The CDR3 covers 16 residues. The CDR3 here is CSVGTGQHLSGNTIYF. CDR3 bases: TGCAGCGTTGGCACAGGACAGCATCTCTCTGGAAACACCATATATTTT.

The CDR3: CASSTHPDRARESPLHF. In DNA form, the CDR3 reads TGTGCCAGCAGTACCCACCCCGACAGGGCGAGAGAATCACCCCTCCACTTT. The chain is built from TRBV6-2 or TRBV6-3 and TRBJ1-6, with 7 bases identical to TRBD1. J gave up 10 bases and V 5 bases, and 17 bases lay outside the gene matches. The germline V gene encodes CDR1 MNHEY and CDR2 SVGEGT. The CDR3 consists of 17 residues.

The table lists this clonotype with a few counts. This rearrangement joins TRBV5-4 to TRBJ2-7; no clear D gene. The length of the CDR3 is 15 residues. Germline-derived CDR1 and CDR2 are SGHNT and YYREEE (reference sequence). V lost 3 bases to trimming and J lost 2 bases, with 15 bases between them. Here the CDR3 DNA reads TGTGCCAGCAGCTCAACTTTGGACGGTCCCTACGAGCAGTACTTC. It yields the protein CASSSTLDGPYEQYF.

In its sample, this clonotype was seen a few times. This chain connects TRBV5-6 to TRBJ1-5; D gene uncertain. Germline loops: CDR1 SGHDT, CDR2 YYEEEE. This CDR3 contains 14 residues. V shed 0 bases and J shed 2 bases, with 6 bases lying between them. The CDR3 DNA sequence: TGTGCCAGCAGCTTGGGGACTCGCAATCAGCCCCAGCATTTT. It yields the protein CASSLGTRNQPQHF.

The chain combines TRBV7-3 with TRBJ1-2, with D possibly matching TRBD1 (5 bases). The CDR3 has 17 amino acids. CDR1 and CDR2 (germline): SGHTA, FQGTGA. V lost 1 base and J lost 6, with 21 bases in between. CDR3 in DNA: TGTGCCAGCAGCTTAAACGGCAGGGTTTCCCAATTCGATGGCTACACCTTC. This codes for CASSLNGRVSQFDGYTF.

This clonotype was seen a handful of times. The rearrangement uses TRBV27 and TRBJ1-1; TRBD1 agrees at 7 bases. Germline values: CDR1 MNHEY, CDR2 SMNVEV (reference sequence). The CDR3 has 15 residues. V trimming: 7 bases; J trimming: 12 bases; junction bases outside the gene matches: 20. The CDR3 sequence is CASTTYARGAEGTFF. In DNA, the CDR3 is TGTGCCAGCACCACTTATGCCAGGGGGGCAGAGGGGACTTTCTTT.

This clonotype came up a few times. This sequence joins TRBV7-2 and TRBJ2-7; maybe TRBD2 (6 bases). This CDR3 is 16 amino acids long. V was trimmed by 1 base and J by 4 bases, leaving 17 bases between them. In germline, CDR1 is SGHTA, CDR2 FQGNSA. The CDR3 protein is CASSLGLGRGGYEQYF. CDR3 in DNA: TGTGCCAGCAGCTTAGGGCTGGGACGTGGGGGGTACGAGCAGTACTTC.

The gene calls are TRBV2 and TRBJ2-5; 11 bases agree with TRBD1. Germline CDR1 and CDR2: SNHLY and FYNNEI. The CDR3 length is 14 residues. V lost 11 bases, J lost 4 bases, and 9 bases stayed unmatched. This CDR3 reads CAGWPGTGGETQYF. The CDR3 DNA reads TGTGCCGGGTGGCCCGGGACAGGGGGAGAGACCCAGTACTTC. Looking up the rest from reference TRBV2 and TRBJ2-5 gives the full variable domain: EPEVTQTPSHQVTQMGQEVILRCVPISNHLYFYWYRQILGQKVEFLVSFYNNEISEKSEIFDDQFSVERPDGSNFTLKIRSTKLEDSAMYFCAGWPGTGGETQYFGPGTRLLVL.

This clonotype was observed at least ten times. The chain uses TRBV7-8 and TRBJ2-2; D call uncertain. This CDR3 comprises 15 residues. Trimming stripped 1 base from V and 1 base from J, with 7 bases between. Germline values: CDR1 SGHVS, CDR2 FQNEAQ. In DNA form, the CDR3 reads TGTGCCAGCAGCTTAGGCTTCGGGAACACCGGGGAGCTGTTTTTT. It is translated as CASSLGFGNTGELFF.

The V and J genes are TRBV5-6 and TRBJ2-7; no reliable D call. Trimming cost V 0 bases and J 2 bases, with 9 bases left between them. CDR3 length: 14 residues. Germline V gives CDR1 SGHDT, CDR2 YYEEEE. CDR3 sequence (DNA): TGTGCCAGCAGCTTGGAGAACCGGGCCTACGAGCAGTACTTC. It yields the protein CASSLENRAYEQYF.